The 12 T cell receptor beta chains given below trace back to one sample, sequenced in a study of shared clonotypes between healthy human individuals. The assay was immunoSEQ multiplex PCR, and TCRdb's table has in-frame clones only and misses some. The table shows fewer than 850,000 clones, with 72% occurring only once. What was sequenced was memory CD4+ T cells sorted from blood. Indicated subset: CD45RA-negative fraction. Receptors were obtained from a woman in her thirties in good health.

This clone has a single count. The chain has TRBV15 and TRBJ2-7; possible D gene TRBD1, 6 bases. The CDR3 is 20 amino acids. Germline V CDR1 and CDR2: LNHNV, YYDKDF (reference sequence). V was trimmed by 1 base and J by 4 bases, leaving 29 bases between them. CDR3: CATSRGGDLGGLGHSYEQYF. The CDR3 DNA reads as TGTGCCACCAGCAGAGGTGGGGACCTAGGGGGTTTAGGACATTCTTACGAGCAGTACTTC.

The CDR3 reads CASSVTGTATYEQYF. In nucleotides, the CDR3 is TGTGCCAGCAGTGTAACCGGGACAGCCACCTACGAGCAGTACTTC. The V gene is TRBV6-5, the J gene TRBJ2-7, with TRBD1 matching 7 bases. Germline CDR1 is MNHEY and CDR2 is SVGAGI. J lost 2 bases, V lost 5 bases, and 9 bases had no gene match. CDR3 length: 15 residues.

The CDR3 DNA is TGCGCCAGCAGCTTCACAGGCGGAGATACGCAGTATTTT. It is translated as CASSFTGGDTQYF. The V call is TRBV4-1, the J call TRBJ2-3; possibly TRBD1 for D (5 bases). CDR3 length: 13 amino acids. The V and J ends lost 5 bases and 5 bases respectively, with 11 bases between them. Germline CDR1 reads MGHRA; CDR2 reads YSYEKL.

This clone was recorded only once. CDR3 sequence: CASSDGQGRGQFF. The DNA of the CDR3 is TGTGCCAGCAGCGATGGACAGGGGCGCGGGCAGTTCTTC. This sequence joins TRBV7-8 and TRBJ2-1; 9 bases match TRBD1. V dropped 5 bases and J dropped 12; count of bases not matched to a gene: 8. Germline-derived CDR1 and CDR2 are SGHVS and FQNEAQ. This CDR3 is built from 13 residues.

The J gene is TRBJ2-7, the V gene TRBV5-1; D is unclear. This CDR3 has 15 amino acids. Deletions cut 1 base from V and 2 bases from J, with 13 bases between. Germline V gives CDR1 SGHRS, CDR2 YFSETQ. The CDR3 DNA is TGCGCCAGCAGCTTGAGTGGCACTGATACCTACGAGCAGTACTTC. The encoded protein is CASSLSGTDTYEQYF. The full variable domain, rest sourced from reference TRBV5-1 and TRBJ2-7, is KAGVTQTPRYLIKTRGQQVTLSCSPISGHRSVSWYQQTPGQGLQFLFEYFSETQRNKGNFPGRFSGRQFSNSRSEMNVSTLELGDSALYLCASSLSGTDTYEQYFGPGTRLTVT.

The chain links TRBV19 to TRBJ1-2, with 7 bases that match TRBD1. Trimming removed 4 bases from V and 5 bases from J; junction bases left unmatched: 10. There are 15 residues in the CDR3. Germline CDR1 is LNHDA and CDR2 is SQIVND (reference sequence). For the CDR3, the DNA is TGTGCCAGTAGTAGAGGGACAGACCGATTGTATGGCTACACCTTC. Translated: CASSRGTDRLYGYTF.

The V gene is TRBV4-1, the J gene TRBJ1-1; D is possibly TRBD1 (5 bases). This CDR3 spans 14 amino acids. Germline loops: CDR1 MGHRA, CDR2 YSYEKL. Trimming removed 7 bases from V and 4 bases from J, with 16 bases in between. The CDR3 sequence is CASTPGVGLTEAFF. The CDR3 DNA is TGCGCCAGCACCCCGGGGGTGGGTCTCACTGAAGCTTTCTTT.

The chain carries TRBV10-3 and TRBJ1-4; D is ambiguous. CDR3 length equals 15 residues. Germline V gives CDR1 ENHRY, CDR2 SYGVKD. The V end lost 4 bases, the J end lost 0 bases, and 9 bases lay between the germline ends. This CDR3 is CAISASPATNEKLFF. The CDR3 DNA follows: TGTGCCATCAGTGCCTCTCCTGCAACTAATGAAAAACTGTTTTTT.

The V call is TRBV5-6, the J call TRBJ2-3; D tentatively fits TRBD1 or TRBD2 (5 bases each). Trimming shortened V by 2 bases and J by 8 bases, and 12 bases separated the two germline ends. This CDR3 contains 13 residues. The germline CDR1 and CDR2 sequences are SGHDT and YYEEEE. The CDR3 nucleotides read TGTGCCAGCAGCTTAGCCGGGGCGTTTACGCAGTATTTT. It yields the protein CASSLAGAFTQYF.

V gene TRBV30 combines with J gene TRBJ2-5; D perhaps matches TRBD2 (6 bases). The J call may not be correct, given that the DNA end is closer to TRBJ2-7. Germline CDR1 GTSNPN, CDR2 SVGIG (reference sequence). The CDR3 is made up of 16 amino acids. In nucleotides, the CDR3 is TGTGCCTGGAGAGCCCCCCACGGGAGTCTGGGATACGAGCAGTACTTC. It encodes CAWRAPHGSLGYEQYF.

The J gene is TRBJ2-7, the V gene TRBV6-4; a weak D match, TRBD1 (5 bases). This CDR3 has 13 amino acids. The germline V gene encodes CDR1 MRHNA and CDR2 SNTAGT. Trimming shortened V by 11 bases and J by 7 bases, and 21 bases separated the two germline ends. The CDR3 spells CARPTEPVQEQYF. DNA of the CDR3: TGTGCCCGCCCGACAGAACCAGTGCAAGAGCAGTACTTC.

The chain links TRBV6-5 to TRBJ2-3; 9 nucleotides agree with TRBD1. V gave up 4 bases and J gave up 1 base; unmatched junction bases: 6. CDR1 MNHEY and CDR2 SVGAGI come from the germline V gene. The CDR3 extends over 16 amino acids. CDR3 coding DNA: TGTGCCAGCAGTTTCATACAGGGGGCTGGCACAGATACGCAGTATTTT. It specifies CASSFIQGAGTDTQYF.